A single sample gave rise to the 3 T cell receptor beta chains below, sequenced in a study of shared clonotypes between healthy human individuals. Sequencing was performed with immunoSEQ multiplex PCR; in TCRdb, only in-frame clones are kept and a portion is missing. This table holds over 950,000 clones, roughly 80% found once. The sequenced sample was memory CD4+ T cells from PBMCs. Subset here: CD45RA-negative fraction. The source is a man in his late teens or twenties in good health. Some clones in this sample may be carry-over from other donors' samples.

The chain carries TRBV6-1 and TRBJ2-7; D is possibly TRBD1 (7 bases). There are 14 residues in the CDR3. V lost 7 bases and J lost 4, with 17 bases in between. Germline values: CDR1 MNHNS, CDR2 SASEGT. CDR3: CASMPPQGTYEQYF. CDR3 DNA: TGTGCCAGCATGCCTCCACAGGGGACTTACGAGCAGTACTTC.

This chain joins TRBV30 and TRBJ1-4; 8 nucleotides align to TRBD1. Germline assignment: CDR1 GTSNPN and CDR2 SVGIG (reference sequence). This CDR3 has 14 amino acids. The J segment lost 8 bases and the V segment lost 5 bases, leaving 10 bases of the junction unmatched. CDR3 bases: TGTGCCTGGGGGAGGACAGGGACAGGAGAAAAACTGTTTTTT. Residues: CAWGRTGTGEKLFF.

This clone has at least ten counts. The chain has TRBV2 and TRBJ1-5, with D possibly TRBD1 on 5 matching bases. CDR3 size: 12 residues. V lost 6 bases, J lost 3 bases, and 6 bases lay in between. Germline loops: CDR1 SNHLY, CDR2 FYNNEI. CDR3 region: CASRGDNQPQHF. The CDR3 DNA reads TGTGCCAGCAGGGGGGACAATCAGCCCCAGCATTTT.